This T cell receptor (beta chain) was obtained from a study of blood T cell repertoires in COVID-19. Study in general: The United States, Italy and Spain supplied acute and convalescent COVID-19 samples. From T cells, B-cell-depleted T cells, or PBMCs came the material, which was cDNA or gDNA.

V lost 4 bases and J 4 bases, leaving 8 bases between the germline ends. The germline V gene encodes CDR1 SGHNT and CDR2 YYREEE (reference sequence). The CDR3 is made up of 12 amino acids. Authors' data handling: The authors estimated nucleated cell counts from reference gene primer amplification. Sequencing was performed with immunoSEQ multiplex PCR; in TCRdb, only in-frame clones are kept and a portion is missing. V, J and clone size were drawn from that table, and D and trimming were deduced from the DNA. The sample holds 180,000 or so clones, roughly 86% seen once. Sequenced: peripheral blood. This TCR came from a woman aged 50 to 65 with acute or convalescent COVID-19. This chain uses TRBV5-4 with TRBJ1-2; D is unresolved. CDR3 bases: TGTGCCAGCAGCCCCATCGGCTATGGCTACACCTTC. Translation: CASSPIGYGYTF.